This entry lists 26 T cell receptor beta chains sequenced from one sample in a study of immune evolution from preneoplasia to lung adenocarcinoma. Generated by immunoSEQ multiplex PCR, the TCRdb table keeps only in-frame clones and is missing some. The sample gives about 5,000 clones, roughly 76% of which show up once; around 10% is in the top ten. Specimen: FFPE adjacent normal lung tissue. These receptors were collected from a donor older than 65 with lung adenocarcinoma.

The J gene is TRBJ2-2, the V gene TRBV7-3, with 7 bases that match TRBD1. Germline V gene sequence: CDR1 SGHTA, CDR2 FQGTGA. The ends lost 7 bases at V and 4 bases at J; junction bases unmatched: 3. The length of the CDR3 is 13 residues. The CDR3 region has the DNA TGTGCCAGCACTAACAGGGGCACCGGGGAGCTGTTTTTT. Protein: CASTNRGTGELFF.

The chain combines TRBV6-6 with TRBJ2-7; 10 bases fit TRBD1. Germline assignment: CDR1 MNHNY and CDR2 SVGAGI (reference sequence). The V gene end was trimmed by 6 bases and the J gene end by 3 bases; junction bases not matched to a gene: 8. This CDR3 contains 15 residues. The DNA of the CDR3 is TGTGCCAGCAGCAACCCGGGACAGGGGTACTACGAGCAGTACTTC. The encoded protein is CASSNPGQGYYEQYF.

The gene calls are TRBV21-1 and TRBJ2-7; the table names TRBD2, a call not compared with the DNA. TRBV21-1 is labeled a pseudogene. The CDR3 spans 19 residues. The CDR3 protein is CASRHTGGQHRGKTYEQYF. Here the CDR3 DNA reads TGTGCCAGCAGGCATACAGGAGGCCAACATCGCGGGAAAACCTACGAGCAGTACTTC.

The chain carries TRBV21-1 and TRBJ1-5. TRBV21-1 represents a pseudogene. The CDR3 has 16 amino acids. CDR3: CASSKLRVPINQPQHF. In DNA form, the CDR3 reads TGTGCCAGCAGCAAACTTAGGGTTCCCATCAATCAGCCCCAGCATTTT.

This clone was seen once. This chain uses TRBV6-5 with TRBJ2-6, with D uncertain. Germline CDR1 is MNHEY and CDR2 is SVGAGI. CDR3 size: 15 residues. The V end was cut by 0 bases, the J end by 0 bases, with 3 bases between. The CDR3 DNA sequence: TGTGCCAGCAGTTACTCAGACTCTGGGGCCAACGTCCTGACTTTC. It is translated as CASSYSDSGANVLTF.

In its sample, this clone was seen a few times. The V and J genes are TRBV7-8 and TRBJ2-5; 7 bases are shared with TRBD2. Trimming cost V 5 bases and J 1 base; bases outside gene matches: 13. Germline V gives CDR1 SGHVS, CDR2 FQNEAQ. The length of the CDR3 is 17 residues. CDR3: CASSHRPAGDFQETQYF. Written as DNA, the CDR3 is TGTGCCAGCAGCCACCGACCGGCGGGAGATTTCCAAGAGACCCAGTACTTC.

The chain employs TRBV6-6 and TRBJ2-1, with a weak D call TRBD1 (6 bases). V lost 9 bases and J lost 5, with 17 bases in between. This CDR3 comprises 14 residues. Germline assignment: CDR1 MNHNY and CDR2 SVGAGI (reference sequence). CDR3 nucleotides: TGTGCCAGTCGGAGATGGGGGCGCAACAATGAGCAGTTCTTC. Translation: CASRRWGRNNEQFF.

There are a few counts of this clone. CDR3 protein: CASMTTSVGSNQPQHF. Written as DNA, the CDR3 is TGTGCCAGTATGACAACAAGCGTGGGTTCCAATCAGCCCCAGCATTTT. The chain joins TRBV19 to TRBJ1-5; D not resolved. The germline V and J ends were trimmed by 7 bases and 3 bases, with 19 bases remaining between them. The germline gives CDR1 LNHDA, CDR2 SQIVND (reference sequence). The CDR3 runs 16 residues.

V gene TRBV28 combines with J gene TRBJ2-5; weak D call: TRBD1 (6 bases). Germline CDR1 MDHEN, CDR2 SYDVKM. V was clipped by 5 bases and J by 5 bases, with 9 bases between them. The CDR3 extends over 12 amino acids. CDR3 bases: TGTGCCAGCAGTGGACAGCAGGAGACCCAGTACTTC. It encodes CASSGQQETQYF.

This CDR3 reads CASSLGGAYGYTF. The CDR3 nucleotides are TGTGCCAGCAGCTTAGGAGGGGCCTATGGCTACACCTTC. The chain employs TRBV7-9 and TRBJ1-2; a weak D match, TRBD1 (5 bases). The CDR3 runs 13 residues. Germline CDR1 and CDR2: SEHNR and FQNEAQ (reference sequence). V was cut by 1 base and J by 4 bases, with 7 bases left in between.

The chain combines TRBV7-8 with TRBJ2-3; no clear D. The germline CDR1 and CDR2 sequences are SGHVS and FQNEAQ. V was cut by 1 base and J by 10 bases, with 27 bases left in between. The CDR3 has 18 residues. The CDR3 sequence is CASSLGRFPSFSAPSQYF. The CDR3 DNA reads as TGTGCCAGCAGCTTAGGACGGTTCCCGAGCTTCAGTGCTCCCTCGCAGTATTTT.

The CDR3, as DNA: TGTGCCAGCAGCACCTCAAGCGGGAGTGGGGAGACCCAGTACTTC. It translates to CASSTSSGSGETQYF. The V gene is TRBV9, the J gene TRBJ2-5; 8 nucleotides match TRBD2. CDR3 length equals 15 residues. Germline CDR1 is SGDLS and CDR2 is YYNGEE. The ends lost 4 bases at V and 5 bases at J; junction bases unmatched: 10.

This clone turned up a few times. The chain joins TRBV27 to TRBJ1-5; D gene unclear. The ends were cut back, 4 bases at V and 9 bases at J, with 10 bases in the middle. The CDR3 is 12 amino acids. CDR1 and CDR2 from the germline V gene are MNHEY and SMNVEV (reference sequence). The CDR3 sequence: CASSSGGGPQHF. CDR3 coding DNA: TGTGCCAGCAGTTCGGGCGGCGGGCCCCAGCATTTT.

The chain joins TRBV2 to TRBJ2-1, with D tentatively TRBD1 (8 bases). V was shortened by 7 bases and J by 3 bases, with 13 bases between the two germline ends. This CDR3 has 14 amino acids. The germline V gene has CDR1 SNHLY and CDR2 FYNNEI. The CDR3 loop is CASKNRGGYNEQFF. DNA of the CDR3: TGTGCCAGCAAAAACAGGGGGGGCTACAATGAGCAGTTCTTC.

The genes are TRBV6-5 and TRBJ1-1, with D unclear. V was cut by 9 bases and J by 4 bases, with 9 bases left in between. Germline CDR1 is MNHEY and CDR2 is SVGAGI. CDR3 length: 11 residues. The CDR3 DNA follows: TGTGCCAGTGAACGCGGCACTGAAGCTTTCTTT. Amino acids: CASERGTEAFF.

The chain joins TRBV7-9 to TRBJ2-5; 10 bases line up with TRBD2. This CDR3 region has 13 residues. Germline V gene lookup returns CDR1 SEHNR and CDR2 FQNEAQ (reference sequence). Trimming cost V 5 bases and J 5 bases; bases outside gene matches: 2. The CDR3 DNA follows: TGTGCCAGCAGCGCGACTAGCGGGGAGACCCAGTACTTC. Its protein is CASSATSGETQYF.

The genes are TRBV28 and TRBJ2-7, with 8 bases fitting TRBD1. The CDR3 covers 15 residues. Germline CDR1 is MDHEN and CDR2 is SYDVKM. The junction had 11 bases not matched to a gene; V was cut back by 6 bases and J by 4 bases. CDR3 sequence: CASRNSNDRGYEQYF. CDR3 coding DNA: TGTGCCAGCAGGAACTCGAACGACAGGGGTTACGAGCAGTACTTC.

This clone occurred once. The CDR3 DNA follows: TGTGCCAGCAGTTCTTCCCGGGCAGGGTTCTCCACTGAAGCTTTCTTT. This translates into CASSSSRAGFSTEAFF. The chain has TRBV6-5 and TRBJ1-1; D perhaps matches TRBD1 (5 bases). Per germline, CDR1 MNHEY and CDR2 SVGAGI. The ends were cut back, 4 bases at V and 4 bases at J, with 19 bases in the middle. This CDR3 has 16 residues.

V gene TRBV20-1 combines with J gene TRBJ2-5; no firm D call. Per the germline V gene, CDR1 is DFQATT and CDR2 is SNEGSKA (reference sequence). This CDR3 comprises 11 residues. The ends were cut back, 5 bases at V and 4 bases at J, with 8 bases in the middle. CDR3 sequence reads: CSAQQGETQYF. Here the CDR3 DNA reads TGCAGTGCTCAGCAAGGAGAGACCCAGTACTTC.

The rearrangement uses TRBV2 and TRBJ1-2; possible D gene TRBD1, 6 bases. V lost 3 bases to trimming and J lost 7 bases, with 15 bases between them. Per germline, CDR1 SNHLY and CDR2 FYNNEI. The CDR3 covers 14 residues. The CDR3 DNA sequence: TGTGCCAGCAGTGAGTCAGGGCCGGGGGCTGGCTACACCTTC. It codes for CASSESGPGAGYTF.

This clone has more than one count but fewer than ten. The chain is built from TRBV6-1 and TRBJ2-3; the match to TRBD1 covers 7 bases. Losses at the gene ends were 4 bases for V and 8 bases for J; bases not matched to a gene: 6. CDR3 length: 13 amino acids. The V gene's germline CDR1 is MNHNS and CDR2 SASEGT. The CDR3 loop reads CASSGTGEITQYF. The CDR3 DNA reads TGTGCCAGCAGTGGAACAGGGGAAATTACGCAGTATTTT.

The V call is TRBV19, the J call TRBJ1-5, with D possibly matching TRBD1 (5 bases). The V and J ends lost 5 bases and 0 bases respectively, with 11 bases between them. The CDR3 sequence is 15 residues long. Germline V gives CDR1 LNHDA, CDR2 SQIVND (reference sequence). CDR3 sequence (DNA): TGTGCCAGTAGTGGGGGGGGATATAGCAATCAGCCCCAGCATTTT. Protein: CASSGGGYSNQPQHF.

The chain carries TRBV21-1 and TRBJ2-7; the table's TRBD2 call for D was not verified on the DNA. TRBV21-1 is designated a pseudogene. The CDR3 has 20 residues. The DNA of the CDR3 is TGTGCCAGCAGCAAAATTTGGGACCGACTAGCGGGAGGCACAACCTACGAGCAGTACTTC. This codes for CASSKIWDRLAGGTTYEQYF.

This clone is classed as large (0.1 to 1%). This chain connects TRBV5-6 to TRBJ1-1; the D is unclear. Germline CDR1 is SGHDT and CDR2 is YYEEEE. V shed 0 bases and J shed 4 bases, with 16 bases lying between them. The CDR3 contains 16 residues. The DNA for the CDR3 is TGTGCCAGCAGCTTGGGGGGAGGGAGCTTTGGCACTGAAGCTTTCTTT. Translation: CASSLGGGSFGTEAFF.

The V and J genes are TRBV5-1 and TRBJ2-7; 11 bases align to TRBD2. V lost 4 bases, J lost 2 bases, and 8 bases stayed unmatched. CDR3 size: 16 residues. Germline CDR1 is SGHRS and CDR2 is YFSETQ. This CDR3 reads CASSLQTSGATYEQYF. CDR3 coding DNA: TGCGCCAGCAGCCTGCAGACTAGCGGGGCGACCTACGAGCAGTACTTC.

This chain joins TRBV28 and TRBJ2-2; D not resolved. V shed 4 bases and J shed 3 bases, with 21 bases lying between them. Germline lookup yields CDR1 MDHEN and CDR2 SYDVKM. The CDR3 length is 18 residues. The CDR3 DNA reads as TGTGCCAGCAGTTCTAAATCTGTCGGACGTCGTTACACCGGGGAGCTGTTTTTT. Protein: CASSSKSVGRRYTGELFF.